This paragraph covers one T cell receptor beta chain sequence. Its antigen remains unidentified. The germline gives CDR1 LNHNV, CDR2 YYDKDF (reference sequence). The CDR3 contains 12 residues. V lost 0 bases to trimming and J lost 7 bases, with 4 bases between them. The sample belongs to a study of cytomegalovirus exposure and HLA in healthy donors. Points from the study as a whole: Using a false discovery rate of 0.05, a later analysis showed that approximately 17,000 TCR beta sequences were associated with HLA alleles.

Those who donated were healthy bone marrow donors. PCR involved 60 Vbeta and 13 Jbeta primers. The protocol was immunoSEQ multiplex PCR, while the TCRdb copy is restricted to in-frame clones and leaves out a portion. The table includes roughly 180,000 clones, approximately 80% detected once. The sequence came from a woman aged 45-65 years in good health and CMV-seropositive. Material for sequencing was PBMCs. This rearrangement joins TRBV15 to TRBJ1-5; no firm D call. CDR3 region: CATSRDIQPQHF. CDR3 sequence (DNA): TGTGCCACCAGCAGAGATATCCAGCCCCAGCATTTT.